A single sample gave rise to the 21 T cell receptor beta chains below, sequenced in a study of blood T cells in healthy people across ages. Then a second PCR, running roughly 7 to 11 cycles, was carried out with a sample-barcoded 5' primer and a J-beta primer mix. TCRdb re-analysed the 5' RACE reads in MiXCR, keeping a single row per CDR3 protein. Here the sample spans about 570,000 distinct CDR3 sequences, 27% being singletons. Sequencing used blood. The receptors derive from a woman between 70 and 85 years old in good health.

Note on this clonotype: The final CDR3 position lacks the conserved phenylalanine or tryptophan, pointing to a likely read error. The gene calls are TRBV12-3 or TRBV12-4 and TRBJ2-3; D may be TRBD1 (6 bases). The CDR3 has 13 amino acids. V was clipped by 5 bases and J by 4 bases, with 10 bases between them. The CDR3 sequence is CASSQHRADTQYS. In DNA, the CDR3 is TGTGCCAGCAGTCAACACAGGGCAGATACGCAGTATTCT.

A few counts support this clonotype. A junction boundary mismatches the germline segment, possibly from a read error. The V call is TRBV6-2 or TRBV6-3, the J call TRBJ2-1, with 11 bases aligning to TRBD1. This CDR3 spans 14 amino acids. From germline, CDR1 is MNHEY and CDR2 SVGEGT. For the CDR3, the DNA is TGTGCCAGCAGTCCGGGACAGGGGGTCAGGGAGCAGCTCTTC. Translated: CASSPGQGVREQLF.

The J gene is TRBJ2-5, the V gene TRBV7-6; 14 bases fit TRBD2. The germline V gene encodes CDR1 SGHVS and CDR2 FNYEAQ. The CDR3 contains 16 residues. The junction had 8 bases not matched to a gene; V was cut back by 6 bases and J by 5 bases. CDR3 DNA sequence: TGTGCCAGCAGTGAAGGACTAGCGGGGGGCGGGGAGACCCAGTACTTC. Translating it yields CASSEGLAGGGETQYF.

The chain links TRBV12-3 or TRBV12-4 to TRBJ2-5; TRBD2 matches 7 bases. The junction had 7 bases not matched to a gene; V was cut back by 6 bases and J by 6 bases. CDR3 length: 13 amino acids. In DNA form, the CDR3 reads TGTGCCAGCAGGTCGGGACTAACCAAGACCCAGTACTTC. It specifies CASRSGLTKTQYF.

This clonotype was seen a handful of times. The chain is built from TRBV7-2 and TRBJ2-1; TRBD2 aligns across 8 bases. With V trimmed by 5 bases and J by 0 bases, 15 bases remained unmatched. This CDR3 has 19 residues. Germline V gene sequence: CDR1 SGHTA, CDR2 FQGNSA. The CDR3 spells CASSLRLAGLPSSYNEQFF. CDR3 nucleotide sequence: TGTGCCAGCAGCCTCCGGCTAGCGGGCCTCCCCAGCTCCTACAATGAGCAGTTCTTC.

In its sample, this clonotype was seen many times. The chain links TRBV7-2 to TRBJ2-4, with D perhaps matching TRBD1 or TRBD2 (6 bases each). The germline gives CDR1 SGHTA, CDR2 FQGNSA. The CDR3 runs to 14 residues. Trimming took 5 bases from V and 6 from J, leaving 14 bases between them. The chain's CDR3 is CASSLRGGRNIQYF. The CDR3 region has the DNA TGTGCCAGCAGCCTCAGAGGGGGGAGAAACATTCAGTACTTC.

This clonotype was seen more than once but under ten times. V gene TRBV7-9 combines with J gene TRBJ2-7; maybe TRBD1 (5 bases). CDR3 length: 11 residues. V was cut by 4 bases and J by 7 bases, with 8 bases left in between. Germline lookup yields CDR1 SEHNR and CDR2 FQNEAQ (reference sequence). CDR3 coding DNA: TGTGCCAGCAGCTCCTCAGGGGAGCAGTACTTC. It codes for CASSSSGEQYF.

This clonotype has more than one count but fewer than ten. The J gene is TRBJ2-1, the V gene TRBV20-1; 8 bases align to TRBD1. This CDR3 spans 12 amino acids. The germline V gene encodes CDR1 DFQATT and CDR2 SNEGSKA (reference sequence). The trim removed 6 bases at V and 9 bases at J, leaving 7 bases unmatched. CDR3 protein: CSAPTGGREQFF. In DNA, the CDR3 is TGCAGTGCCCCAACAGGGGGTCGTGAGCAGTTCTTC.

The chain recombines TRBV7-9 with TRBJ1-1; D not certain. The germline V gene has CDR1 SEHNR and CDR2 FQNEAQ (reference sequence). The CDR3 spans 17 residues. V was shortened by 0 bases and J by 1 base, with 15 bases between the two germline ends. The CDR3 spells CASSLAARLGTNTEAFF. DNA for the CDR3: TGTGCCAGCAGCTTAGCGGCAAGGCTAGGTACGAACACTGAAGCTTTCTTT. The whole variable domain, filled in from reference TRBV7-9 and TRBJ1-1, reads DTGVSQNPRHKITKRGQNVTFRCDPISEHNRLYWYRQTLGQGPEFLTYFQNEAQLEKSRLLSDRFSAERPKGSFSTLEIQRTEQGDSAMYLCASSLAARLGTNTEAFFGQGTRLTVV.

The chain has TRBV6-5 and TRBJ2-7; TRBD2 matches 7 bases. Looked up from germline, CDR1 is MNHEY and CDR2 is SVGAGI. J lost 1 base, V lost 0 bases, and 3 bases had no gene match. The CDR3 loop spans 15 amino acids. The CDR3 loop is CASSYSNGGSYEQYF. The CDR3 DNA reads TGTGCCAGCAGTTACTCGAACGGGGGGTCCTACGAGCAGTACTTC.

V gene TRBV19 combines with J gene TRBJ1-1; a weak D match, TRBD1 (6 bases). Per the germline V gene, CDR1 is LNHDA and CDR2 is SQIVND (reference sequence). Trimming pared 4 bases from V and 2 bases from J, leaving 17 bases between. The CDR3 length is 16 residues. The CDR3, as DNA: TGTGCCAGTAGTACGGGGGGGCTTCCTTTTAACACTGAAGCTTTCTTT. Translating gives CASSTGGLPFNTEAFF.

This clonotype was counted only a few times. The chain links TRBV15 to TRBJ1-1; TRBD1 is a possible D gene (6 bases). V lost 0 bases, J lost 6 bases, and 11 bases lay in between. CDR3 length equals 14 residues. Germline V gene data show CDR1 as LNHNV and CDR2 as YYDKDF (reference sequence). The CDR3 sequence is CATSRDFGGPEAFF. The DNA of the CDR3 is TGTGCCACCAGCAGAGACTTCGGGGGCCCTGAAGCTTTCTTT.

This rearrangement joins TRBV25-1 to TRBJ2-4, with 8 bases identical to TRBD1. The CDR3 runs 14 residues. The trim removed 7 bases at V and 8 bases at J, leaving 10 bases unmatched. The germline V gene has CDR1 MGHDK and CDR2 SYGVNS. The CDR3 sequence is CASTSQGAIHIQYF. The CDR3 DNA reads TGTGCCAGCACCAGCCAGGGGGCCATACACATTCAGTACTTC.

This clonotype was counted only a few times. The chain has TRBV19 and TRBJ2-5; D not certain. The V end lost 10 bases, the J end lost 5 bases, and 20 bases lay between the germline ends. The CDR3 sequence is 14 residues long. Per germline, CDR1 LNHDA and CDR2 SQIVND (reference sequence). CDR3 protein: CATQEVGSGETQYF. The CDR3 DNA reads as TGTGCCACCCAAGAGGTGGGGTCCGGGGAGACCCAGTACTTC.

This clonotype was counted a few times. The chain employs TRBV20-1 and TRBJ2-5; D unresolved. The V end lost 2 bases, the J end lost 4 bases, and 11 bases lay between the germline ends. The germline gives CDR1 DFQATT, CDR2 SNEGSKA (reference sequence). The CDR3 is made up of 13 amino acids. The CDR3 sequence: CSARLGSAETQYF. In nucleotides, the CDR3 is TGCAGTGCTAGATTGGGGTCTGCAGAGACCCAGTACTTC.

The V gene is TRBV6-1, the J gene TRBJ1-4; no definite D call. The CDR3 length is 12 residues. With 1 base removed from V and 17 bases from J, the gap between germline ends came to 14 bases. Germline loops: CDR1 MNHNS, CDR2 SASEGT. The CDR3 nucleotides read TGTGCCAGCAGTGAAGTACCCCCGCGCAGTTTTTTT. Translated: CASSEVPPRSFF.

This clonotype appeared a few times. Relative to the germline gene, one junction end is altered; a read error may explain this. The chain is built from TRBV6-2 or TRBV6-3 and TRBJ1-5, with 8 bases that match TRBD1. The CDR3 has 17 amino acids. Germline V lookup: CDR1 MNHEY, CDR2 SVGEGT. This chain's CDR3 is CASSLAGQVYSNQPQRF. The CDR3 coding sequence is TGTGCCAGCAGTTTAGCGGGACAGGTATATAGCAATCAGCCCCAGCGTTTT.

The sample holds one count of this clonotype. The CDR3 loop is CASSQTWGGRRVDSYGYTF. In DNA form, the CDR3 reads TGTGCCAGCAGCCAGACCTGGGGGGGAAGAAGGGTCGATAGCTATGGCTACACCTTC. J is TRBJ1-2 and V is TRBV3-1; a weak D match, TRBD1 (5 bases). Germline assignment: CDR1 LGHDT and CDR2 YNNKEL (reference sequence). Trimming took off 3 bases at V and 4 bases at J, with 27 bases between the two ends. CDR3 size: 19 residues.

The chain carries TRBV7-9 and TRBJ1-4; 8 nucleotides line up with TRBD1. The CDR3 is made up of 14 amino acids. Germline values: CDR1 SEHNR, CDR2 FQNEAQ (reference sequence). V trimming: 5 bases; J trimming: 7 bases; junction bases outside the gene matches: 6. In nucleotides, the CDR3 is TGTGCCAGCAGCGCGGGACAGGCGGTTGAAAAACTGTTTTTT. This gives the protein CASSAGQAVEKLFF.

The chain links TRBV7-6 to TRBJ2-7; the match to TRBD2 covers 8 bases. The germline V gene encodes CDR1 SGHVS and CDR2 FNYEAQ. The V and J ends lost 5 bases and 6 bases, in that order; junction bases with no gene match: 9. The CDR3 is 14 residues long. CDR3 amino acids: CASSKDGTSGEQYF. CDR3 sequence (DNA): TGTGCCAGCAGCAAAGATGGGACTAGTGGCGAGCAGTACTTC. The variable domain in full, completed from reference TRBV7-6 and TRBJ2-7, reads GAGVSQSPRYKVTKRGQDVALRCDPISGHVSLYWYRQALGQGPEFLTYFNYEAQQDKSGLPNDRFSAERPEGSISTLTIQRTEQRDSAMYRCASSKDGTSGEQYFGPGTRLTVT.

Only a few counts were recorded for this clonotype. V gene TRBV10-3 combines with J gene TRBJ2-4, with D perhaps assigned TRBD1 or TRBD2 (5 bases each). V lost 3 bases and J 6 bases, leaving 9 bases between the germline ends. Germline CDR1 reads ENHRY; CDR2 reads SYGVKD. The length of the CDR3 is 13 residues. The CDR3 DNA sequence: TGTGCCATCAGTGAAGCTGGGGGAAACATTCAGTACTTC. Protein: CAISEAGGNIQYF.